This TCR beta chain was sequenced during a study of shared clonotypes between healthy human individuals. Overall study findings and caveats: Around 4.9% of naive CD4 clonotypes were shared across several donors.

The germline gives CDR1 MNHEY, CDR2 SMNVEV (reference sequence). Unmatched junction bases numbered 14, after V lost 8 bases and J lost 14 bases. The CDR3 runs to 13 residues. Comments on this clone: Its antigen remains unknown.

Produced via immunoSEQ multiplex PCR; TCRdb's table is partial and in-frame only. Among some 2.3 million clones listed, 80% to 95% were seen once. This TCR came from a man in his late teens or twenties in good health. Some clones in this sample may be carry-over from other donors' samples. This rearrangement joins TRBV27 to TRBJ2-1; 8 bases map to TRBD1. Sequenced: naive CD4+ T cells from PBMCs. Documented subset: CD45RA+ positively selected. CDR3 nucleotide sequence: TGTGCCAGCGCATATTCTGGGGACAGGAATAAGTTCTTC. This encodes CASAYSGDRNKFF.